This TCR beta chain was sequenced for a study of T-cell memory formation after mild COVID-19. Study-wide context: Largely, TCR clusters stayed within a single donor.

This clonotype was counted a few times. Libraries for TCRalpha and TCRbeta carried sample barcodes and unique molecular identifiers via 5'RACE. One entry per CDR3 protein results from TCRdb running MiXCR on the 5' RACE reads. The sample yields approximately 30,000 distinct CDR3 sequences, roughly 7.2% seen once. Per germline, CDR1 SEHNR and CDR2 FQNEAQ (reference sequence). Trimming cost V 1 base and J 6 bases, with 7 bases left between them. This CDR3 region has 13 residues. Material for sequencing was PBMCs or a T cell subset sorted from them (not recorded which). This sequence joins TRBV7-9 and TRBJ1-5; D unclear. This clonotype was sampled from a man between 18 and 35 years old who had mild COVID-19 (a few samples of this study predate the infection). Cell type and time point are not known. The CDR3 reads CASSLDFSQPQHF. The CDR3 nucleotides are TGTGCCAGCAGCTTAGATTTCTCTCAGCCCCAGCATTTT.